This TCR beta chain was profiled in a study of CD8+ T cells in alopecia areata. Study-wide points: Many expanded lesional clones stayed in scalp and blood while on tofacitinib. Under tofacitinib, fewer expanded CD8+ clones appeared among the top 100 scalp clones.

With regard to this clone: Antigen unknown.

Documented treatment: oral pan-JAK inhibitor, 5-10 mg twice daily. Lesional scalp punch biopsies and peripheral blood came from alopecia areata patients. RNA was isolated and reverse transcribed to cDNA, the sequencing template. Generated by immunoSEQ multiplex PCR, the TCRdb table keeps only in-frame clones and is missing some. The repertoire consists of around 200,000 clones, with about 55% occurring once and the leading ten covering about 10%. The CDR3 runs 16 residues. The V and J ends lost 0 bases and 4 bases, in that order; junction bases with no gene match: 4. The germline CDR1 and CDR2 sequences are LGHNA and YSLEER.

This rearrangement joins TRBV4-3 to TRBJ2-1; 9 nucleotides align to TRBD2. This sequence was found in a human donor with alopecia areata. The sample was CD8+ T cells sorted from blood, taken at week 24, from a patient treated with tofacitinib. CDR3 DNA sequence: TGCGCCAGCAGCCAAGATAGCGGGGGAAATTACAATGAGCAGTTCTTC. This codes for CASSQDSGGNYNEQFF.